A selection of T cell receptor beta chains follows, all from one sample in a study of beta chain features in type 1 diabetes. The repertoire was sequenced with immunoSEQ multiplex PCR; TCRdb's copy has only in-frame clones and lacks some. The sample comprises approximately 170,000 clones, 7.8% of which are singletons, and roughly 0.97% rests with the top ten. Sequencing was done on a sample of central memory CD4+ T cells from blood. These receptors all come from a woman aged 40 to 50 with type 1 diabetes. Each CDR3 is given with its conserved first and last residue. The order of the fields is J gene, V gene, CDR3 protein.

j_gene: TRBJ1-6
v_gene: TRBV5-4
CDR3aa: CASSLGSGVRDSPLHF

j_gene: TRBJ1-1
v_gene: TRBV7-2
CDR3aa: CASSFTGTAKENF

j_gene: TRBJ1-3
v_gene: TRBV5-1
CDR3aa: CASSPGQQISGNTIYF

j_gene: TRBJ1-6
v_gene: TRBV5-4
CDR3aa: CASSFGQQPNSPLHF

j_gene: TRBJ1-1
v_gene: TRBV7-9
CDR3aa: CASSSLGGATGTEAFF

j_gene: TRBJ1-1
v_gene: TRBV7-2
CDR3aa: CASSSRTSRGEAFF

j_gene: TRBJ1-1
v_gene: TRBV5-1
CDR3aa: CASREGTGGAFF

j_gene: TRBJ1-1
v_gene: TRBV27
CDR3aa: CASRSGGLRTEAFF

j_gene: TRBJ2-2
v_gene: TRBV18
CDR3aa: CASSDRAGELFF

j_gene: TRBJ2-1
v_gene: TRBV6-6
CDR3aa: CASSRLAGGYNEQFF

j_gene: TRBJ2-3
v_gene: TRBV18
CDR3aa: CASSLRRGTDTQYF

j_gene: TRBJ2-5
v_gene: TRBV27
CDR3aa: CASSRLGSGETQYF

j_gene: TRBJ2-7
v_gene: TRBV18
CDR3aa: CASSPLPADSYEQYF

j_gene: TRBJ1-1
v_gene: TRBV20-1
CDR3aa: CSGSRDTEAFF

j_gene: TRBJ2-7
v_gene: TRBV4-2
CDR3aa: CASSQWSSGGHEQYF

j_gene: TRBJ2-1
v_gene: TRBV28
CDR3aa: CASGGGSYNEQFF

j_gene: TRBJ2-3
v_gene: TRBV28
CDR3aa: CASSLGGPGTDTQYF

j_gene: TRBJ1-4
v_gene: TRBV28
CDR3aa: CASRVTGGNSELFF

j_gene: TRBJ2-7
v_gene: TRBV28
CDR3aa: CASSLPGQTYEQYF

j_gene: TRBJ2-3
v_gene: TRBV5-6
CDR3aa: CASSLGLAGFTDTQYF

j_gene: TRBJ2-7
v_gene: TRBV6-5
CDR3aa: CASSYSGTGYEQYF

j_gene: TRBJ2-5
v_gene: TRBV28
CDR3aa: CASSNRQGTETQYF

j_gene: TRBJ2-7
v_gene: TRBV9
CDR3aa: CASSASSGILYEQYF

j_gene: TRBJ2-4
v_gene: TRBV11-2
CDR3aa: CASSSRLAKNIQYF

j_gene: TRBJ2-7
v_gene: TRBV2
CDR3aa: CASSKTGGSAYEQYF

j_gene: TRBJ1-4
v_gene: TRBV7-6
CDR3aa: CASSLAGNNEKLFF

j_gene: TRBJ1-1
v_gene: TRBV27
CDR3aa: CASSPPRGGAEAFF

j_gene: TRBJ2-1
v_gene: TRBV7-8
CDR3aa: CASSLRWETYNEQFF

j_gene: TRBJ1-5
v_gene: TRBV27
CDR3aa: CASSFAHGVNQPQHF

j_gene: TRBJ2-7
v_gene: TRBV9
CDR3aa: CASSPGTSGAPYEQYF

j_gene: TRBJ2-5
v_gene: TRBV28
CDR3aa: CASSPRAGGSQETQYF

j_gene: TRBJ2-1
v_gene: TRBV5-6
CDR3aa: CASSPGTFPGEFF

j_gene: TRBJ1-2
v_gene: TRBV25-1
CDR3aa: CASSEGPPNYGYTF

j_gene: TRBJ2-7
v_gene: TRBV27
CDR3aa: CASSLKGTGATYEQYF

j_gene: TRBJ1-2
v_gene: TRBV7-8
CDR3aa: CASSTGTGSTYGYTF

j_gene: TRBJ2-7
v_gene: TRBV5-4
CDR3aa: CASSSHETSGRSYEQYF

j_gene: TRBJ1-3
v_gene: TRBV30
CDR3aa: CACTGTGNTIYF

j_gene: TRBJ2-2
v_gene: TRBV7-2
CDR3aa: CASSPWTGAGELFF

j_gene: TRBJ2-6
v_gene: TRBV2
CDR3aa: CAQAFGANVLTF

j_gene: TRBJ1-1
v_gene: TRBV5-1
CDR3aa: CASSFMTQGYTEAFF

j_gene: TRBJ1-1
v_gene: TRBV29-1
CDR3aa: CSVEGSEDRVKTFF

j_gene: TRBJ2-7
v_gene: TRBV20-1
CDR3aa: CSAETGPQYF

j_gene: TRBJ2-5
v_gene: TRBV18
CDR3aa: CASSPTAQETQYF

j_gene: TRBJ2-1
v_gene: TRBV4-2
CDR3aa: CASSLRASGGYNEQFF

j_gene: TRBJ2-3
v_gene: TRBV29-1
CDR3aa: CSVEPPGQVYTQYF

j_gene: TRBJ2-5
v_gene: TRBV7-6
CDR3aa: CASSLGAVSQETQYF

j_gene: TRBJ2-3
v_gene: TRBV5-1
CDR3aa: CASRSGPGLAGEDTQYF

j_gene: TRBJ1-4
v_gene: TRBV29-1
CDR3aa: CSVQTGLDKLFF